Given below is one T cell receptor (beta chain) in context. Its target is not known. The data belong to a study of T cell responses to AZD1222 COVID-19 vaccine. Overall study: Pooled samples include second doses given at about 4 or 12 weeks.

In germline, CDR1 is MNHNY, CDR2 SVGAGI (reference sequence). This CDR3 has 13 amino acids. V shed 0 bases, J shed 7 bases, and the junction held 0 bases outside the gene matches. Study-level points and caveats: Donors skewed white British and female; clonal diversity was possibly underestimated.

Clones were sequenced by immunoSEQ multiplex PCR, and TCRdb holds only the in-frame ones, with some missing. The sample carries about 100,000 clones, 90% recorded once. The TCR sequence derives from an adult in good health. Sequencing used peripheral blood, obtained on day 0 of AZD1222 vaccination. The chain employs TRBV6-6 and TRBJ1-2; TRBD1 matches 9 bases. CDR3 DNA sequence: TGTGCCAGCAGTTACTCGACAGGGGGTGGCTACACCTTC. Encoded protein: CASSYSTGGGYTF.